The rows below give T cell receptor beta chains drawn from one sample of a study of identical twins. TCRdb used MiXCR to reprocess the 5' RACE reads, holding one entry per CDR3 protein. The sample has 550,000 to 700,000 distinct CDR3 sequences; over 20% are singletons. This sample was also put to use in a study of T cells expressing NK-cell markers.

The material sequenced was PBMCs. These receptors all come from a woman between 18 and 29 years old in good health. CDR3s include the opening cysteine and the closing phenylalanine or tryptophan. D genes are given only for firm matches. Only part of the rows carry a size: once, few, many, or a class if the clone is expanded.

abundance	v_gene	j_gene	d_gene	CDR3nt	CDR3aa
few	TRBV5-1	TRBJ2-7	TRBD1	TGCGCCAGCAGCGGGGGGACAGGGGGCGCCCGGAGCTCCTACGAGCAGTACTTC	CASSGGTGGARSSYEQYF
-	TRBV10-3	TRBJ2-7	TRBD2	TGTGCCATCAGGGGGAGTGGGACTAGCGGCTCCTACGAGCAGTACTTC	CAIRGSGTSGSYEQYF
-	TRBV7-9	TRBJ2-6	TRBD1	TGTGCCAGCAGCTCCTCGACAGGGACTGGGGCCAACGTCCTGACTTTC	CASSSSTGTGANVLTF
many	TRBV7-9	TRBJ1-5	TRBD1	TGTGCCAGCAGTCCCGACCGGGACAGGGGACCAAATCAGCCCCAGCATTTT	CASSPDRDRGPNQPQHF
many	TRBV20-1	TRBJ2-3	-	TGCAGTGCTGTAACACGGGACACCTCCCTAACAGATACGCAGTATTTT	CSAVTRDTSLTDTQYF
-	TRBV5-1	TRBJ2-7	-	TGCGCCAGCAGCTTTGGGTGGGGACCCTACGAGCAGTACTTC	CASSFGWGPYEQYF
-	TRBV29-1	TRBJ1-1	-	TGCAGCGTTGGCGGAAGGAAGGGGACTGAAGCTTTCTTT	CSVGGRKGTEAFF
few	TRBV29-1	TRBJ2-5	TRBD2	TGCAGCGTCCGAGCGGGGGGCCCGGGAGAGACCCAGTACTTC	CSVRAGGPGETQYF
many	TRBV10-1	TRBJ2-1	-	TGCGCCAGCAGTGAGCTTTTAGTCGCTGAGCAGTTCTTC	CASSELLVAEQFF
few	TRBV12-3/TRBV12-4	TRBJ2-7	TRBD2	TGTGCCAGCAGTGCCGGACTAGGTACCTACGAGCAGTACTTC	CASSAGLGTYEQYF
-	TRBV3-1	TRBJ1-5	-	TGTGCCAGCAGCCGGGGAGGGCAAGCCCAGCATTTT	CASSRGGQAQHF
-	TRBV6-1	TRBJ2-7	-	TGTGCCGTACGGACGGTTAGCTCCTACGAGCAGTACTTC	CAVRTVSSYEQYF
few	TRBV12-3/TRBV12-4	TRBJ2-1	-	TGTGCCAGCAGCCGATTCAGCGATAGTGAGCAGTTCTTC	CASSRFSDSEQFF
-	TRBV15	TRBJ2-1	TRBD2	TGTGCCACCAGCAGCCATTATAGCGGGGTCCAGCAGTTCTTC	CATSSHYSGVQQFF
many	TRBV5-1	TRBJ2-3	TRBD1	TGCGCCAGCAGCCCGGGGACAGGGGGCGTGGATACGCAGTATTTT	CASSPGTGGVDTQYF
-	TRBV12-3/TRBV12-4	TRBJ2-2	TRBD2	TGTGCCAGCAACCTGGGGGGGACTAGCGGATCCGGGGAGCTGTTTTTT	CASNLGGTSGSGELFF
few	TRBV20-1	TRBJ2-3	TRBD2	TGCAGTGGACGACTAGCGGGGCCGGATACGCAGTATTTT	CSGRLAGPDTQYF
-	TRBV12-3/TRBV12-4	TRBJ2-6	-	TGTGCCATCAGCCGAACGGGGACGTTTGGTCCGTCTGGGGCCAACGTCCTGACTTTC	CAISRTGTFGPSGANVLTF
-	TRBV27	TRBJ2-3	-	TGTGCCAGCACCCGGACCATAAATACAGATACGCAGTATTTT	CASTRTINTDTQYF
-	TRBV20-1	TRBJ1-2	-	TGCAGTGCCAGCTCCCTCAGGGACACTAACTATGGCTACACCTTC	CSASSLRDTNYGYTF
many	TRBV2	TRBJ2-2	TRBD2	TGTGCCAGCAGGGGACTAGCGGGAGGTACGGTCCCCGGGGAGCTGTTTTTT	CASRGLAGGTVPGELFF
-	TRBV20-1	TRBJ2-7	-	TGCAGTGCTAGTCTCCAGCGGCCTGGCTACGAGCAGTACTTC	CSASLQRPGYEQYF
few	TRBV6-5	TRBJ1-2	-	TGTGCCAGCAGTTACGACAGTACTAACTATGGCTACACCTTC	CASSYDSTNYGYTF
-	TRBV20-1	TRBJ1-6	TRBD1	TGCAGTGCCGTGGACAGGGTAAACCTCCACTTT	CSAVDRVNLHF
-	TRBV6-1	TRBJ1-1	TRBD1	TGTGCCAGCAGAGACACAGGGGGGAAGACTGAAGCTTTCTTT	CASRDTGGKTEAFF
many	TRBV20-1	TRBJ2-1	TRBD1	TGCAGTGCTAGAGATCTGGGAGACAGGGCGGACAATGAGCAGTTCTTC	CSARDLGDRADNEQFF
-	TRBV20-1	TRBJ2-1	TRBD2	TGCAGTGTCCCCGGGAGGTCCTCCTACAATGAGCAGTTCTTC	CSVPGRSSYNEQFF
-	TRBV15	TRBJ2-7	-	TGTGCCACCAGCAGAGCAGGGGAGAGCTCCTACGAGCAGTACTTC	CATSRAGESSYEQYF
-	TRBV11-2	TRBJ1-5	-	TGTGCCAGCAGCTTATCAAGGACAGCTAATCAGCCCCAGCATTTT	CASSLSRTANQPQHF
-	TRBV5-1	TRBJ2-7	-	TGCGCCAGCAGCTTACTACCCGGGAGCGAGCAGTACTTC	CASSLLPGSEQYF
-	TRBV3-1	TRBJ1-5	-	TGTGCCAGCAGCCAATCCCACGGGGCTCAGCCCCAGCATTTT	CASSQSHGAQPQHF
-	TRBV10-3	TRBJ2-7	TRBD1	TGTGCCATCAGTGAGATTGGACAGGCCTCCTACGAGCAGTACTTC	CAISEIGQASYEQYF
few	TRBV20-1	TRBJ2-1	TRBD2	TGCAGTGCTAGATTAAGCGGGACCTACAATGAGCAGTTCTTC	CSARLSGTYNEQFF
many	TRBV19	TRBJ2-7	-	TGTGCCAGTAGTAGGCCAGGGAGGTACGAGCAGTACTTC	CASSRPGRYEQYF
few	TRBV6-1	TRBJ2-5	-	TGTGCCAGCAAGGGCTTCTGGGAGACCCAGTACTTC	CASKGFWETQYF
-	TRBV29-1	TRBJ2-7	-	TGCAGCGTTGACATGGACAGCTCCTACGAGCAGTACTTC	CSVDMDSSYEQYF
-	TRBV5-1	TRBJ2-1	TRBD2	TGCGCCAGCAGAAGACTAGCGGGGGCGGGTGAGCAGTTCTTC	CASRRLAGAGEQFF
-	TRBV20-1	TRBJ2-7	-	TGCAGTGCTCAGTCCAGGAGCTCCTACGAGCAGTACTTC	CSAQSRSSYEQYF
-	TRBV5-1	TRBJ1-5	TRBD1	TGCGCCAGCAGCTTGGGCAGGGGGTTCGATCAGCCCCAGCATTTT	CASSLGRGFDQPQHF
once	TRBV20-1	TRBJ1-1	-	TGCAGTGCTAGATGGGGCTATGAAGCTTTCTTT	CSARWGYEAFF
-	TRBV15	TRBJ2-1	-	TGTGCCACCAGCAGAGCCGATGAGCAGTTCTTC	CATSRADEQFF
-	TRBV11-2	TRBJ2-1	-	TGTGCCAGCAGCTTAGGGGGAGGGACACCTCCTTCCTACAATGAGCAGTTCTTC	CASSLGGGTPPSYNEQFF
-	TRBV7-2	TRBJ2-3	-	TGTGCCAGCAGCTTAGTAGGCCCGGGACTGCCTTCAGATACGCAGTATTTT	CASSLVGPGLPSDTQYF
-	TRBV10-3	TRBJ2-1	TRBD2	TGTGCCATCAGGCCCGGGACTAGCGACAATGAGCAGTTCTTC	CAIRPGTSDNEQFF
-	TRBV18	TRBJ1-1	-	TGTGCCAGCTCACCAGGAGGGTTCACTGAAGCTTTCTTT	CASSPGGFTEAFF
few	TRBV5-5	TRBJ2-1	-	TGTGCCAGCAGCTTACCGGGACTTCCTAATGAGCAGTTCTTC	CASSLPGLPNEQFF
-	TRBV6-6	TRBJ2-7	-	TGTGCCAGCAGTCTGGACACAACCTACGAGCAGTACTTC	CASSLDTTYEQYF
-	TRBV10-3	TRBJ2-7	TRBD2	TGTGCCATCAGTGTCCTAGCGGGAGTTATCACCGAGCAGTACTTC	CAISVLAGVITEQYF
-	TRBV24-1	TRBJ1-2	-	TGTGCCACCAGTGAGGCGGGGATAAACTATGGCTACACCTTC	CATSEAGINYGYTF
many	TRBV29-1	TRBJ2-7	TRBD1	TGCAGCGTTGAGGTCAGACAGGGGTCCAGGGAGCAGTACTTC	CSVEVRQGSREQYF
-	TRBV5-1	TRBJ1-5	-	TGCGCCAGCAGCTTGGCCCCAGACCCTCTACAGCCCCAGCATTTT	CASSLAPDPLQPQHF
many	TRBV27	TRBJ1-4	-	TGTGCCAGCGGTCGGAATGAAAAACTGTTTTTT	CASGRNEKLFF
-	TRBV7-8	TRBJ1-1	TRBD1	TGTGCCAGCAGCTCCGGGACAGGAACGAACACTGAAGCTTTCTTT	CASSSGTGTNTEAFF
-	TRBV20-1	TRBJ2-5	-	TGCAGTGCTAGACCCAGGGGAACAGAGACCCAGTACTTC	CSARPRGTETQYF